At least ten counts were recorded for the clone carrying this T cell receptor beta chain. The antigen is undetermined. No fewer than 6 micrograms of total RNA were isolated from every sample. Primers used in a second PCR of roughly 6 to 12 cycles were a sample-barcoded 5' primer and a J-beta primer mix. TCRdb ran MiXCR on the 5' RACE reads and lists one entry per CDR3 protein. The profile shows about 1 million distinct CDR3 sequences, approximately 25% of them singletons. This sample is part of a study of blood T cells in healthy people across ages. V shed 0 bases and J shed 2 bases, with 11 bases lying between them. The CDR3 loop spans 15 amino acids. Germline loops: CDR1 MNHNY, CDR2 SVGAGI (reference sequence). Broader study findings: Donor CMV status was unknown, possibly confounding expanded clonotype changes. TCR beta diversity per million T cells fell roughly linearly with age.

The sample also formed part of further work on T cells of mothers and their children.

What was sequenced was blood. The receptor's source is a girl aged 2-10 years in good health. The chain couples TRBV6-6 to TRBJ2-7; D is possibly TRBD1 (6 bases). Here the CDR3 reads CASSYSGDTTYEQYF. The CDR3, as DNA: TGTGCCAGCAGTTACTCGGGGGACACTACCTACGAGCAGTACTTC.